A selection of T cell receptor beta chains follows, all from one sample in a study of T cell responses to AZD1222 COVID-19 vaccine. TCRdb keeps only in-frame clones here, not all; method: immunoSEQ multiplex PCR. This sample carries approximately 60,000 clones, around 80% of them seen once, and the ten largest clones take roughly 20%. Specimen: peripheral blood, collected on day 0 of AZD1222 vaccination. The receptors come from an adult in good health. The CDR3 runs from the conserved cysteine through the conserved F or W. D genes are given only for firm matches. Clone size is not always given. Where it is, it says once, few, many or a class for expanded clones.

clone_size,v_call,j_call,d_call,cdr3_aa,cdr3_nt
-,TRBV19,TRBJ2-1,TRBD2,CASRLAGGRWGDEQFF,TGTGCCAGTAGATTAGCGGGAGGCCGGTGGGGGGATGAGCAGTTCTTC
-,TRBV9,TRBJ1-4,-,CASSPRASANEKLFF,TGTGCCAGCAGCCCCAGGGCTTCTGCTAATGAAAAACTGTTTTTT
-,TRBV18,TRBJ1-2,TRBD1,CASSPEGTGPRGYTF,TGTGCCAGCTCACCAGAGGGGACAGGCCCTAGAGGCTACACCTTC
-,TRBV7-2,TRBJ1-4,TRBD1,CASSLDRGHEKLFF,TGTGCCAGCAGTTTGGACAGGGGCCATGAAAAACTGTTTTTT
-,TRBV5-4,TRBJ1-2,-,CASSLGHTENYGYTF,TGTGCCAGCAGCTTGGGACATACCGAAAACTATGGCTACACCTTC
once,TRBV28,TRBJ1-2,-,CASSPGTYGYTF,TGTGCCAGCAGTCCAGGGACCTACGGCTACACCTTC
-,TRBV28,TRBJ2-1,TRBD1,CASSLYQGDYNEQFF,TGTGCCAGCAGTTTATACCAGGGGGATTACAATGAGCAGTTCTTC
-,TRBV6-6,TRBJ1-6,TRBD1,CASRRQGSSYNSPLHF,TGTGCCAGCAGAAGACAGGGGAGCTCCTATAATTCACCCCTCCACTTT
-,TRBV5-1,TRBJ1-4,-,CASSLGGTPNEKLFF,TGCGCCAGCAGCTTGGGTGGGACACCGAATGAAAAACTGTTTTTT
-,TRBV28,TRBJ1-2,-,CASGTNYGYTF,TGTGCCAGCGGCACCAACTATGGCTACACCTTC
-,TRBV4-1,TRBJ2-7,TRBD1,CASSQGRQGYEQYF,TGCGCCAGCAGCCAAGGTAGACAGGGGTACGAGCAGTACTTC
-,TRBV28,TRBJ1-2,-,CASSPQGNYGYTF,TGTGCCAGCTCGCCTCAGGGTAACTATGGCTACACCTTC
once,TRBV12-3/TRBV12-4,TRBJ1-2,-,CASSYPPSGYTF,TGTGCCAGCAGTTATCCCCCGAGTGGCTACACCTTC
-,TRBV25-1,TRBJ1-1,TRBD1,CASRGTGSNTEAFF,TGTGCCAGCAGGGGGACAGGGTCGAACACTGAAGCTTTCTTT
-,TRBV18,TRBJ1-5,TRBD1,CASSPPGTGGLSNQPQHF,TGTGCCAGCTCACCACCCGGGACAGGGGGACTTAGCAATCAGCCCCAGCATTTT
-,TRBV5-1,TRBJ1-5,-,CASSLEGINQPQHF,TGCGCCAGCAGCTTGGAGGGGATCAATCAGCCCCAGCATTTT
-,TRBV7-9,TRBJ1-6,-,CASSSSDRIYNSPLHF,TGTGCCAGCAGCTCGTCCGACAGGATTTATAATTCACCCCTCCACTTT
-,TRBV6-6,TRBJ1-1,TRBD1,CASGAGGGSNTEAFF,TGTGCCAGCGGGGCAGGGGGCGGATCGAACACTGAAGCTTTCTTT
-,TRBV7-8,TRBJ1-4,-,CASSFNRNTNEKLFF,TGTGCCAGCAGCTTTAATAGGAACACAAATGAAAAACTGTTTTTT
-,TRBV5-8,TRBJ1-1,-,CASSLGYRVYVTEAFF,TGTGCCAGCAGCTTGGGCTACAGGGTATATGTCACTGAAGCTTTCTTT
-,TRBV27,TRBJ2-2,TRBD2,CASSPTSGGTGELFF,TGTGCCAGCAGTCCGACTAGCGGCGGTACCGGGGAGCTGTTTTTT
few,TRBV5-1,TRBJ2-5,TRBD2,CASRPSPSGGQETQYF,TGCGCCAGCCGCCCGTCTCCTAGCGGGGGCCAAGAGACCCAGTACTTC
-,TRBV28,TRBJ2-2,TRBD2,CASSLGGGPQSGELFF,TGTGCCAGCAGTTTAGGGGGGGGACCACAGTCCGGGGAGCTGTTTTTT
-,TRBV3-1/TRBV3-2,TRBJ1-1,-,CASRDLDRNTEAFF,TGTGCCAGCAGAGACTTAGACAGGAACACTGAAGCTTTCTTT
-,TRBV6-5,TRBJ1-2,TRBD1,CASSPQGRDYGYTF,TGTGCCAGCAGTCCACAGGGGAGGGACTATGGCTACACCTTC
-,TRBV7-9,TRBJ2-1,TRBD2,CASSPQRSGGNEQFF,TGTGCCAGCAGCCCACAGCGATCGGGAGGGAATGAGCAGTTCTTC
-,TRBV10-3,TRBJ1-1,-,CAGGGNRNTEAFF,TGTGCCGGCGGGGGGAATAGGAACACTGAAGCTTTCTTT
-,TRBV28,TRBJ1-2,-,CASSSPPGPKGDGYTF,TGTGCCAGCAGTTCCCCCCCCGGGCCTAAGGGGGATGGCTACACCTTC
-,TRBV5-1,TRBJ2-7,-,CASSLLGSSSYEQYF,TGCGCCAGCAGCTTATTAGGGTCAAGCTCCTACGAGCAGTACTTC
-,TRBV30,TRBJ1-1,-,CAWRLQGNTEAFF,TGTGCCTGGAGGCTACAGGGGAACACTGAAGCTTTCTTT
-,TRBV5-4,TRBJ1-3,-,CASSLGGPSSGNTIYF,TGTGCCAGCAGCTTGGGGGGCCCCTCCTCTGGAAACACCATATATTTT
-,TRBV2,TRBJ2-3,-,CASRPGLPTDTQYF,TGTGCCAGCAGACCGGGACTGCCCACAGATACGCAGTATTTT
-,TRBV7-8,TRBJ1-1,TRBD1,CASSLTGTGGGGTEAFF,TGTGCCAGCAGCTTGACCGGGACAGGGGGCGGAGGGACTGAAGCTTTCTTT
-,TRBV6-5,TRBJ2-3,-,CASSFYRGDTQYF,TGTGCCAGCAGTTTTTACCGGGGAGATACGCAGTATTTT